These T cell receptor beta chains were read from a single sample in a study of spatial heterogeneity in lung cancer. One entry per CDR3 protein, called by TCRdb with MiXCR from the 5' RACE reads. The sample holds about 95,000 distinct CDR3 sequences, approximately 8.2% seen once. This material consisted of PBMCs, taken at surgery. These receptors originate from a male donor with early-stage non-small cell lung cancer. Each CDR3 is given with its conserved first and last residue. Each record gives: V gene, J gene, D gene, clone size, CDR3 protein, CDR3 DNA. The D gene is left open where the match is weak. A clone size is listed for some rows: how often the clone was seen (once, few, many), or a class if it is expanded.

>TRBV2|TRBJ2-4|.|many
CASSPYHEGPKNIQYF
TGTGCCAGCAGTCCATATCATGAGGGCCCCAAAAACATTCAGTACTTC
>TRBV7-3|TRBJ2-7|TRBD2|.
CASSLPQNSLAGGSYEQYF
TGTGCCAGCAGCTTACCCCAAAACTCTCTAGCGGGAGGTTCCTACGAGCAGTACTTC
>TRBV5-1|TRBJ1-1|.|many
CASSLNPGGDTEAFF
TGCGCCAGCAGCTTGAATCCCGGGGGGGACACTGAAGCTTTCTTT
>TRBV18|TRBJ1-2|TRBD1|many
CASSPRTGGYGDPGYTF
TGTGCCAGCTCACCCCGGACAGGGGGCTACGGCGATCCTGGCTACACCTTC
>TRBV7-9|TRBJ1-1|TRBD1|few
CASRQQGASTEAFF
TGTGCCAGCAGGCAACAGGGGGCAAGCACTGAAGCTTTCTTT
>TRBV6-2/TRBV6-3|TRBJ1-6|.|few
CASRKGPSPLHF
TGTGCCAGCAGAAAGGGGCCCTCACCCCTCCACTTT
>TRBV25-1|TRBJ1-6|.|.
CASSELPGNSPLHF
TGTGCCAGCAGTGAATTGCCTGGTAATTCACCCCTCCACTTT
>TRBV6-2/TRBV6-3|TRBJ2-2|TRBD1|few
CASRDRETGELFF
TGTGCCAGCCGGGACAGGGAGACCGGGGAGCTGTTTTTT
>TRBV5-6|TRBJ2-3|TRBD2|few
CASNGLAGTETQYF
TGTGCCAGCAACGGACTAGCGGGGACTGAGACGCAGTATTTT
>TRBV12-3/TRBV12-4|TRBJ2-2|TRBD1|many
CASRRQGSTGELFF
TGTGCCAGCAGACGACAGGGATCCACCGGGGAGCTGTTTTTT
>TRBV9|TRBJ2-1|TRBD1|.
CASSATGTGRGEQFF
TGTGCCAGCAGTGCCACCGGGACAGGGAGAGGTGAGCAGTTCTTC
>TRBV27|TRBJ2-5|.|few
CASSLRREETQYF
TGTGCCAGCAGTCTAAGGAGAGAAGAGACCCAGTACTTC
>TRBV2|TRBJ2-2|.|few
CASSGRYTGELFF
TGTGCCAGCAGCGGGAGATACACCGGGGAGCTGTTTTTT
>TRBV7-2|TRBJ2-2|.|.
CASGGGPAELFF
TGTGCCAGCGGGGGTGGGCCCGCGGAGCTGTTTTTT
>TRBV20-1|TRBJ2-1|TRBD2|few
CSASGGLAGPPNEQFF
TGCAGTGCTAGTGGGGGTTTAGCGGGGCCTCCCAATGAGCAGTTCTTC
>TRBV5-1|TRBJ1-5|TRBD1|.
CASSEQGVSNQPQHF
TGCGCCAGCAGCGAACAGGGGGTCAGCAATCAGCCCCAGCATTTT
>TRBV5-5|TRBJ2-7|.|.
CASSLGLGPEEQYF
TGTGCCAGCAGCTTGGGCCTCGGGCCCGAGGAGCAGTACTTC
>TRBV18|TRBJ2-7|TRBD2|many
CASSPGAGEQYF
TGTGCCAGCTCCCCAGGAGCGGGGGAGCAGTACTTC
>TRBV28|TRBJ2-7|.|few
CASSLNRVGEQYF
TGTGCCAGCAGTTTAAACAGGGTAGGCGAGCAGTACTTC
>TRBV28|TRBJ2-7|TRBD2|few
CASNAAGDFYEQYF
TGTGCCAGCAACGCAGCGGGAGATTTTTACGAGCAGTACTTC
>TRBV29-1|TRBJ2-7|TRBD2|many
CSVAMQAGIYEQYF
TGCAGCGTTGCCATGCAAGCGGGAATCTACGAGCAGTACTTC
>TRBV28|TRBJ2-3|.|few
CASSLRRGTQYF
TGTGCCAGCAGTTTAAGGCGGGGTACGCAGTATTTT
>TRBV20-1|TRBJ1-3|.|.
CSASQGSLGNTIYF
TGCAGTGCTAGTCAGGGCAGCTTGGGGAACACCATATATTTT
>TRBV29-1|TRBJ2-5|.|.
CSVEDRSQKETQYF
TGCAGCGTTGAAGATCGGTCCCAAAAAGAGACCCAGTACTTC
>TRBV5-1|TRBJ2-5|TRBD1|few
CASSLGPGQQETQYF
TGCGCCAGCAGCTTGGGCCCGGGACAGCAAGAGACCCAGTACTTC
>TRBV9|TRBJ1-2|.|.
CASSPRTNGVYGYTF
TGTGCCAGCAGCCCCCGGACCAACGGGGTCTATGGCTACACCTTC
>TRBV11-2|TRBJ2-7|.|.
CASSLGGYAYEQYF
TGTGCCAGCAGCTTAGGTGGCTATGCCTACGAGCAGTACTTC
>TRBV5-1|TRBJ2-5|.|.
CASRLGQDQETQYF
TGCGCCAGCAGGCTCGGGCAGGACCAAGAGACCCAGTACTTC
>TRBV3-1|TRBJ1-1|.|few
CASSQGAHTEAFF
TGTGCCAGCAGCCAGGGAGCTCACACTGAAGCTTTCTTT
>TRBV2|TRBJ2-7|TRBD1|many
CASSGTGHYEQYF
TGTGCCAGCAGTGGGACAGGGCACTACGAGCAGTACTTC
>TRBV4-3|TRBJ2-5|.|.
CASSQDRWGEETQYF
TGCGCCAGCAGCCAAGATCGGTGGGGGGAAGAGACCCAGTACTTC
>TRBV5-1|TRBJ2-3|.|.
CASSSPEQGDTQYF
TGCGCCAGCAGCTCCCCCGAGCAGGGGGATACGCAGTATTTT
>TRBV6-2/TRBV6-3|TRBJ2-1|.|many
CASSYLWGNEQFF
TGTGCCAGCAGTTATCTCTGGGGCAATGAGCAGTTCTTC
>TRBV20-1|TRBJ1-4|TRBD1|many
CSARTGTGYYTNEKLFF
TGCAGTGCTAGAACCGGGACAGGGTATTATACTAATGAAAAACTGTTTTTT
>TRBV7-3|TRBJ2-2|TRBD1|.
CASSLTGGLNTGELFF
TGTGCCAGCAGCCTCACAGGGGGCCTGAACACCGGGGAGCTGTTTTTT
>TRBV24-1|TRBJ2-5|TRBD2|few
CATSEASGSETQYF
TGTGCCACCAGTGAGGCTAGCGGGAGTGAGACCCAGTACTTC
>TRBV7-9|TRBJ1-5|TRBD1|many
CASSPPDRDNQPQHF
TGTGCCAGCAGCCCCCCGGACAGGGACAATCAGCCCCAGCATTTT
>TRBV19|TRBJ1-6|.|.
CASRSSYNSPLHF
TGTGCCAGTCGGAGCTCCTATAATTCACCCCTCCACTTT
>TRBV29-1|TRBJ2-7|TRBD2|few
CSALAGALGEQYF
TGCAGCGCGTTAGCGGGAGCCCTCGGCGAGCAGTACTTC
>TRBV5-1|TRBJ2-7|.|few
CASSLVTREQYF
TGCGCCAGCAGCTTGGTTACCCGGGAGCAGTACTTC
>TRBV18|TRBJ1-5|TRBD1|few
CASSQQGAPNQPQHF
TGTGCCAGCTCCCAACAGGGGGCACCAAATCAGCCCCAGCATTTT
>TRBV19|TRBJ1-5|TRBD1|many
CASRNRAGGSNQPQHF
TGTGCCAGTAGGAACCGGGCAGGGGGAAGCAATCAGCCCCAGCATTTT
>TRBV28|TRBJ1-1|TRBD1|.
CASSHRQGGVIGTEAFF
TGTGCCAGCAGTCACCGACAGGGTGGGGTGATAGGGACTGAAGCTTTCTTT
>TRBV18|TRBJ2-7|TRBD2|many
CASSLAGALYEQYF
TGTGCCAGCTCATTGGCGGGAGCCCTCTACGAGCAGTACTTC
>TRBV18|TRBJ2-3|.|.
CASVGADYSTDTQYF
TGTGCCAGCGTAGGAGCGGACTACTCCACAGATACGCAGTATTTT
>TRBV6-5|TRBJ1-1|.|few
CASSYSGLEVF
TGTGCCAGCAGTTACTCGGGCCTCGAGGTCTTT
>TRBV12-3/TRBV12-4|TRBJ2-3|.|few
CASSLGTGVGDTQYF
TGTGCCAGCAGTTTAGGGACCGGTGTAGGGGATACGCAGTATTTT
>TRBV29-1|TRBJ2-2|TRBD1|many
CSALGQVNTGELFF
TGCAGCGCTCTGGGACAGGTGAACACCGGGGAGCTGTTTTTT
>TRBV29-1|TRBJ2-7|.|few
CSVTIRAVSEQYF
TGCAGCGTCACGATCCGGGCCGTGAGCGAGCAGTACTTC
>TRBV10-3|TRBJ1-6|TRBD1|.
CASTGTAYNSPLHF
TGTGCCAGCACCGGGACAGCTTATAATTCACCCCTCCACTTT
>TRBV7-9|TRBJ2-3|.|.
CASSQTLSGGSDTQYF
TGTGCCAGCAGCCAAACCCTCAGCGGAGGCTCAGATACGCAGTATTTT
>TRBV29-1|TRBJ2-4|.|many
CSVARDGANIQYF
TGCAGCGTGGCCAGGGACGGGGCAAACATTCAGTACTTC
>TRBV30|TRBJ1-6|TRBD1|.
CAWTGQGSSPLHF
TGTGCCTGGACGGGACAGGGGAGTTCACCCCTCCACTTT
>TRBV10-3|TRBJ1-3|.|few
CAATAGALSSGNTIYF
TGTGCCGCTACAGCAGGGGCCCTGAGCTCTGGAAACACCATATATTTT
>TRBV5-6|TRBJ1-6|TRBD1|many
CASSSQQGPPLHF
TGTGCCAGCAGCTCGCAACAGGGGCCACCCCTCCACTTT